The rows below give T cell receptor beta chains drawn from one sample of a study of CD4 T cells in relation to SARS-CoV-2 and coronaviruses. Antigens for these TCRs are unknown. Profiling relied on immunoSEQ multiplex PCR, and the TCRdb table lists in-frame clones only, not all of them. The sample includes about 21,000 clones, over 70% of them seen just once. Sequenced sample: CD4+ T cells from PBMCs, cultured in vitro. Every receptor here comes from a human donor in good health. Each CDR3 is given with its conserved first and last residue. The D gene is left open where the match is weak. Only some rows state a clone size, as once, few, many or a class for expanded clones.

d_gene	j_gene	abundance	v_gene	CDR3aa	CDR3nt
.	TRBJ2-5	once	TRBV5-4	CASSLGGRETQYF	TGTGCCAGCAGCTTGGGGGGGCGAGAGACCCAGTACTTC
.	TRBJ1-1	.	TRBV19	CASSISGLRENTEAFF	TGTGCCAGTAGTATCTCTGGGCTACGGGAGAACACTGAAGCTTTCTTT
TRBD1	TRBJ2-1	.	TRBV6-5	CASSYDRGHEQFF	TGTGCCAGCAGTTATGACAGGGGGCATGAGCAGTTCTTC
.	TRBJ2-7	.	TRBV21-1	CASSTLAGAQGDEQYF	TGTGCCAGCAGCACTCTAGCGGGAGCTCAGGGCGACGAGCAGTACTTC
.	TRBJ1-1	few	TRBV20-1	CSAIRLTEAFF	TGCAGTGCGATAAGATTGACTGAAGCTTTCTTT
.	TRBJ2-3	.	TRBV12-3/TRBV12-4	CASSKRLDTQYF	TGTGCCAGCAGCAAAAGGCTGGATACGCAGTATTTT
TRBD1	TRBJ2-7	.	TRBV30	CACSPGTVPYEQYF	TGCGCATGTTCCCCCGGGACAGTCCCCTACGAGCAGTACTTC
.	TRBJ2-7	.	TRBV3-1/TRBV3-2	CASSQVVTDPYEQYF	TGTGCCAGCAGCCAAGTTGTGACTGACCCCTACGAGCAGTACTTC
TRBD1	TRBJ2-7	.	TRBV29-1	CSVVPGTGKYEQYF	TGCAGCGTTGTTCCCGGGACAGGGAAATACGAGCAGTACTTC
.	TRBJ1-4	.	TRBV14	CASSHGSGYEKLFF	TGTGCCAGCAGCCATGGATCCGGTTACGAAAAACTGTTTTTT
TRBD1	TRBJ1-5	.	TRBV28	CASSPDRGPSQPQHF	TGTGCCAGCAGCCCGGACAGGGGCCCTAGCCAGCCCCAGCATTTT
.	TRBJ2-1	.	TRBV5-4	CASSFIDYNEQFF	TGTGCCAGCAGCTTTATCGACTACAATGAGCAGTTCTTC
.	TRBJ2-4	.	TRBV19	CASSIGQKNIQYF	TGTGCCAGTAGTATAGGGCAGAAAAACATTCAGTACTTC
.	TRBJ2-1	.	TRBV11-2	CASSLPYPMAGSYNEQFF	TGTGCCAGCAGCCTACCCTACCCCATGGCGGGATCCTACAATGAGCAGTTCTTC
TRBD2	TRBJ2-3	.	TRBV24-1	CATSPGRGGTDTQYF	TGTGCCACCAGCCCTGGGAGGGGAGGCACAGATACGCAGTATTTT
TRBD1	TRBJ1-1	.	TRBV5-1	CASSSQGVNTEAFF	TGCGCCAGCAGCTCGCAGGGGGTGAACACTGAAGCTTTCTTT
TRBD2	TRBJ2-1	.	TRBV4-2	CASSQAWTSSYNEQFF	TGTGCCAGCAGCCAAGCTTGGACTAGCTCCTACAATGAGCAGTTCTTC
TRBD1	TRBJ2-4	.	TRBV10-1	CASDRAGCKNIQYF	TGCGCCAGCGACAGGGCAGGTTGTAAAAACATTCAGTACTTC
.	TRBJ2-1	.	TRBV29-1	CSALTSYNEQFF	TGCAGCGCCTTGACAAGCTACAATGAGCAGTTCTTC
.	TRBJ2-5	.	TRBV21-1	CASSGRQSRTQYF	TGTGCCAGCAGTGGTCGCCAGTCCAGGACCCAGTACTTC
.	TRBJ1-1	few	TRBV21-1	CASSKSGDSKQNTEAFF	TGTGCCAGCAGCAAATCGGGGGACAGTAAACAGAACACTGAAGCTTTCTTT
TRBD1	TRBJ2-7	.	TRBV5-1	CASSLDPGTGGYYEQYF	TGCGCCAGCAGCTTAGACCCCGGGACAGGGGGCTACTACGAGCAGTACTTC
TRBD2	TRBJ2-3	few	TRBV7-9	CASSWGEREGTTRTQYF	TGTGCCAGCAGCTGGGGGGAGCGGGAGGGCACCACACGCACGCAGTATTTT